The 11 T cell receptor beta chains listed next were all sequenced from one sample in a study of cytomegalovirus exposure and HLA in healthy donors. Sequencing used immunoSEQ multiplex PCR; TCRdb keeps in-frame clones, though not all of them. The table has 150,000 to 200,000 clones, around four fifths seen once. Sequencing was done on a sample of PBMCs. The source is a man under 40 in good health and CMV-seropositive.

The CDR3 loop reads CASSPRQAGELNTEAFF. CDR3 in DNA: TGTGCCAGCAGCCCCCGACAGGCGGGGGAACTAAACACTGAAGCTTTCTTT. V gene TRBV7-8 combines with J gene TRBJ1-1; a possible D gene is TRBD1 (6 bases). V gave up 5 bases and J gave up 2 bases, with 21 bases separating them. The germline V gene has CDR1 SGHVS and CDR2 FQNEAQ. The CDR3 sequence is 17 residues long.

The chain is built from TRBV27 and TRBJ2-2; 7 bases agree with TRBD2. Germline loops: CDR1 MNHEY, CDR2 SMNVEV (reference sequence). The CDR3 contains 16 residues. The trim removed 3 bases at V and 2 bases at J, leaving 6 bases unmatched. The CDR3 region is CASSFSSGENTGELFF. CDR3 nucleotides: TGTGCCAGCAGTTTCTCGAGCGGGGAAAACACCGGGGAGCTGTTTTTT.

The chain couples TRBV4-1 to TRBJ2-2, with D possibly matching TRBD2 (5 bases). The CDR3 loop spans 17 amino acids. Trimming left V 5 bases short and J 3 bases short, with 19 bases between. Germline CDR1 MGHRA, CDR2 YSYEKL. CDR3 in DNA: TGCGCCAGCAGCGGAGACGAAGCGGTCCGTCACACCGGGGAGCTGTTTTTT. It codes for CASSGDEAVRHTGELFF.

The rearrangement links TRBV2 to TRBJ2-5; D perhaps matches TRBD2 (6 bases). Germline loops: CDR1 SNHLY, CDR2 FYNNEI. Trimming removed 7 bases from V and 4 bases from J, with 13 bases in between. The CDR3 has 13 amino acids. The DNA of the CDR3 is TGTGCCAGCACCCGGGGGTGGAGAGAGACCCAGTACTTC. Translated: CASTRGWRETQYF. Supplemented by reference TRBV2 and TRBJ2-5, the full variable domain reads EPEVTQTPSHQVTQMGQEVILRCVPISNHLYFYWYRQILGQKVEFLVSFYNNEISEKSEIFDDQFSVERPDGSNFTLKIRSTKLEDSAMYFCASTRGWRETQYFGPGTRLLVL.

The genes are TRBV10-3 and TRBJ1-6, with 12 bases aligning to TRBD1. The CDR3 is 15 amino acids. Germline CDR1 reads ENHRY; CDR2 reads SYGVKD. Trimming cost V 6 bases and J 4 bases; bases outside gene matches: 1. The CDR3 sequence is CAIRGQGAYNSPLHF. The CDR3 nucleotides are TGTGCCATCAGGGGACAGGGGGCATATAATTCACCCCTCCACTTT.

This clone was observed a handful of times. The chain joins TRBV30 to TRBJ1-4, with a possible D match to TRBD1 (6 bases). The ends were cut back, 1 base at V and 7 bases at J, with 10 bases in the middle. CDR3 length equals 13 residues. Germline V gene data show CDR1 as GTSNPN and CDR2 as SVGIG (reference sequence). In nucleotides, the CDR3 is TGTGCCTGGAGTGACCGGGACACTGAAAAACTGTTTTTT. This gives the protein CAWSDRDTEKLFF.

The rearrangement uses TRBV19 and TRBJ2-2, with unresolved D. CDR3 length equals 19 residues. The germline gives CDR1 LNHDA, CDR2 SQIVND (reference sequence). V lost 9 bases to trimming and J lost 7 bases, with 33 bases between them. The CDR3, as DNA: TGTGCCAGCAAGTCCCCGCCCGGTCGTCAGCGCGAATTAGGCGGGGAGCTGTTTTTT. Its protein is CASKSPPGRQRELGGELFF.

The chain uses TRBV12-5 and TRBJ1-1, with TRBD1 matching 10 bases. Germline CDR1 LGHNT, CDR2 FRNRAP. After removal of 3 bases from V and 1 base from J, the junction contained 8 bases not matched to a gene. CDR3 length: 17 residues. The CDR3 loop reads CASGFWVRTGGNTEAFF. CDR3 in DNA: TGTGCTAGTGGTTTTTGGGTTCGGACAGGGGGGAACACTGAAGCTTTCTTT.

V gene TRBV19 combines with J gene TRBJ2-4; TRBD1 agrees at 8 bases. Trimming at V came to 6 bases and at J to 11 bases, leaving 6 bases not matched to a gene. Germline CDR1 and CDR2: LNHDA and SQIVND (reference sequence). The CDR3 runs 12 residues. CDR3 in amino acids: CASRDRAFVQYF. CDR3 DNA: TGTGCCAGTAGGGACAGGGCCTTTGTTCAGTACTTC.

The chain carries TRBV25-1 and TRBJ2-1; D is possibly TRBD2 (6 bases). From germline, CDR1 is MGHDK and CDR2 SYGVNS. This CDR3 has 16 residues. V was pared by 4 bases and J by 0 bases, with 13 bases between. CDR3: CASSAVTGVSYNEQFF. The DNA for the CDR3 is TGTGCCAGCAGTGCGGTCACGGGGGTCTCCTACAATGAGCAGTTCTTC.

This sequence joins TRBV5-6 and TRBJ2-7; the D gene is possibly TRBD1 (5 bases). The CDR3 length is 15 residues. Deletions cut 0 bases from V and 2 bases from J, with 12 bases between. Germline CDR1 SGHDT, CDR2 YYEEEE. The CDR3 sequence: CASSLVTGFTYEQYF. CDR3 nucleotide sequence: TGTGCCAGCAGCTTGGTTACAGGCTTTACCTACGAGCAGTACTTC. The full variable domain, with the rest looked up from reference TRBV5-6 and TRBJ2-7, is DAGVTQSPTHLIKTRGQQVTLRCSPKSGHDTVSWYQQALGQGPQFIFQYYEEEERQRGNFPDRFSGHQFPNYSSELNVNALLLGDSALYLCASSLVTGFTYEQYFGPGTRLTVT.